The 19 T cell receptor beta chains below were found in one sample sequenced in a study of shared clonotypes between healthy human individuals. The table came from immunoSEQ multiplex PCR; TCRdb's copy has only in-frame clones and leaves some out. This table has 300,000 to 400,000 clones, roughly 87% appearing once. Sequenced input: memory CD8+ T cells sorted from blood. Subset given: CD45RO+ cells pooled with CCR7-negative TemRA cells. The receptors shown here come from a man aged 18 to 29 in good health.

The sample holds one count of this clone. CDR3 sequence: CASSLAGLETQYF. The CDR3 region has the DNA TGTGCCAGCAGCTTGGCAGGGTTGGAGACCCAGTACTTC. This chain uses TRBV5-6 with TRBJ2-5, with D tentatively TRBD1 (5 bases). Between the trimmed V and J ends, which lost 0 bases and 5 bases, there was a span of 8 bases. This CDR3 is built from 13 residues. Per germline, CDR1 SGHDT and CDR2 YYEEEE.

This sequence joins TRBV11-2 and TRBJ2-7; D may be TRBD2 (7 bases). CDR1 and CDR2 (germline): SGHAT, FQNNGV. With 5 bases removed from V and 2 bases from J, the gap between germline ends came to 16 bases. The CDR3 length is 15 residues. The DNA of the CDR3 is TGTGCCAGCAGCCCTGTGGGGGGGGCCGCCTACGAGCAGTACTTC. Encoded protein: CASSPVGGAAYEQYF.

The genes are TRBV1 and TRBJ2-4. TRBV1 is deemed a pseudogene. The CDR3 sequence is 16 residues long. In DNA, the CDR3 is TGCACCAGCAGCCACCTTGACGTCTTAGCCAAAAACATTCAGTACTTC. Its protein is CTSSHLDVLAKNIQYF.

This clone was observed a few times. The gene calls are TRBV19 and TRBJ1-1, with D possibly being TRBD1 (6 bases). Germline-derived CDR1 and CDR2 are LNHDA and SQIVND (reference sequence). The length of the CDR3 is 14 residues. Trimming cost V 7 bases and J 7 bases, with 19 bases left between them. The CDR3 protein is CASTLQTGCCEAFF. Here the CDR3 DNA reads TGTGCCAGTACTCTACAGACAGGCTGTTGTGAAGCTTTCTTT.

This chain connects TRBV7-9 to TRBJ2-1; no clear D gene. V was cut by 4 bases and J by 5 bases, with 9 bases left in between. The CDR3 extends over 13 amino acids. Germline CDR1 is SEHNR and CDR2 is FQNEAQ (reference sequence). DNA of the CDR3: TGTGCCAGCAGCTCCCCGTGGGACAATGAGCAGTTCTTC. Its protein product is CASSSPWDNEQFF.

CDR3 in amino acids: CASSSQGGELFF. CDR3 DNA sequence: TGTGCCAGCAGCTCCCAGGGCGGGGAGCTGTTTTTT. This chain connects TRBV13 to TRBJ2-2; tentative D call: TRBD1 (5 bases). CDR1 and CDR2 (germline): PRHDT, FYEKMQ (reference sequence). V gave up 4 bases and J gave up 7 bases, with 7 bases separating them. The CDR3 length is 12 residues.

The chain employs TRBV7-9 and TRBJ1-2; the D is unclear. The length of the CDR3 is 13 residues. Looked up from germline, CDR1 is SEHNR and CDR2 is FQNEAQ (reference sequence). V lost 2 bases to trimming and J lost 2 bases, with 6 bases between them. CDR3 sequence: CASSLQDNYGYTF. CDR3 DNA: TGTGCCAGCAGCTTACAGGACAACTATGGCTACACCTTC.

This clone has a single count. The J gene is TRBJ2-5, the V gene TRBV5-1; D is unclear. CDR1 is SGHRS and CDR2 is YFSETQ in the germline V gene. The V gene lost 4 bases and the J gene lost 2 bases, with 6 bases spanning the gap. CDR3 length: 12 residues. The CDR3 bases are TGCGCCAGCAGCGAGAATCAAGAGACCCAGTACTTC. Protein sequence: CASSENQETQYF.

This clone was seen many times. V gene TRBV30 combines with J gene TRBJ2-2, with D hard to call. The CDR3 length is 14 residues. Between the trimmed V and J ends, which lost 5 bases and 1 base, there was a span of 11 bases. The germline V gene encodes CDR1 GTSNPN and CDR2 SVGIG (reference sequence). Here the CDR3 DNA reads TGTGCCTGGCATGACGGCTTGAACACCGGGGAGCTGTTTTTT. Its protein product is CAWHDGLNTGELFF. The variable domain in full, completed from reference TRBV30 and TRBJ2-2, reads SQTIHQWPATLVQPVGSPLSLECTVEGTSNPNLYWYRQAAGRGLQLLFYSVGIGQISSEVPQNLSASRPQDRQFILSSKKLLLSDSGFYLCAWHDGLNTGELFFGEGSRLTVL.

The CDR3 here is CASSLGRDTQYF. Written as DNA, the CDR3 is TGTGCCAGCAGCCTCGGGCGAGATACGCAGTATTTT. The gene calls are TRBV7-6 and TRBJ2-3; D is unclear. The CDR3 length is 12 residues. V was shortened by 5 bases and J by 5 bases, with 8 bases between the two germline ends. Germline V CDR1 and CDR2: SGHVS, FNYEAQ.

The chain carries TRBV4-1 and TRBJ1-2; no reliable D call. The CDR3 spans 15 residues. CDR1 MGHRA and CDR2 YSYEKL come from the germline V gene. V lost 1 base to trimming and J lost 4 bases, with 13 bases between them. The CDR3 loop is CASSQVLGGRYGYTF. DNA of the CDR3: TGCGCCAGCAGCCAAGTATTAGGAGGGCGCTATGGCTACACCTTC.

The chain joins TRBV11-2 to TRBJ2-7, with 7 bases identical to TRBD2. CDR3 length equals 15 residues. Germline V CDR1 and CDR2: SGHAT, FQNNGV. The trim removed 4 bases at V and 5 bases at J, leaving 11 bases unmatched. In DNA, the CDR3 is TGTGCCAGCAGCTCGAGACGGGGGGTCGTCCACGAGCAGTACTTC. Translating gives CASSSRRGVVHEQYF.

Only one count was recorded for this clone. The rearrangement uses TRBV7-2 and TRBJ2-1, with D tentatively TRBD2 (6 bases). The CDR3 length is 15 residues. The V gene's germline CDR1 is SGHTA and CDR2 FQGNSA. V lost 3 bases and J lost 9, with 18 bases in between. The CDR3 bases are TGTGCCAGCAGCTTCCCCGGACTATCCTTAGGTGAGCAGTTCTTC. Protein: CASSFPGLSLGEQFF.

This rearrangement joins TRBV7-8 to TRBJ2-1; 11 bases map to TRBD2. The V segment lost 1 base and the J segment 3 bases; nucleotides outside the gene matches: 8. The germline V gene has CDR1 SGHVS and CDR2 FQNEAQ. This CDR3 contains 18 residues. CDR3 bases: TGTGCCAGCAGCTTAGTCCCCTTGCTAGCGGGAGGCTACAATGAGCAGTTCTTC. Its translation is CASSLVPLLAGGYNEQFF.

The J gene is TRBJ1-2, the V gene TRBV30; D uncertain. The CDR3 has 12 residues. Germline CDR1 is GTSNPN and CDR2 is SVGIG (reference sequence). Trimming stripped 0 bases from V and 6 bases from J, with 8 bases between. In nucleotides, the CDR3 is TGTGCCTGGAGTGTACGGGCGGATGGCTACACCTTC. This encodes CAWSVRADGYTF.

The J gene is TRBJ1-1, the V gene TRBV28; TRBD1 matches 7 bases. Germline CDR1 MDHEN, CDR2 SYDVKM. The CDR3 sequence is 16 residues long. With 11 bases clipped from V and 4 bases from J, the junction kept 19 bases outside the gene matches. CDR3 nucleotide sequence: TGTGCCGCACTGGGACAAGGGGGCAAAGGTGGCACTGAAGCTTTCTTT. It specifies CAALGQGGKGGTEAFF.

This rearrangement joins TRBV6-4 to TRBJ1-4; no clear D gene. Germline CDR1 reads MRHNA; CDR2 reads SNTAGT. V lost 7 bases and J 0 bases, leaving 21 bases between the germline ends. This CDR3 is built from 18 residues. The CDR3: CASIPPVAEVATNEKLFF. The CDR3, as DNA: TGTGCCAGCATTCCGCCGGTGGCCGAAGTCGCAACTAATGAAAAACTGTTTTTT.

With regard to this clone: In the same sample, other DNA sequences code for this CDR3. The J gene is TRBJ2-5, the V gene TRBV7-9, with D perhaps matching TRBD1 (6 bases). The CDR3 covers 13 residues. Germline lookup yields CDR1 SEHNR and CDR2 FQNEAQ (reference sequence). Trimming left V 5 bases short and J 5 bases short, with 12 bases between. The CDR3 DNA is TGTGCCAGCAGCCCTCGTGGGGGCGAGACCCAGTACTTC. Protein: CASSPRGGETQYF.

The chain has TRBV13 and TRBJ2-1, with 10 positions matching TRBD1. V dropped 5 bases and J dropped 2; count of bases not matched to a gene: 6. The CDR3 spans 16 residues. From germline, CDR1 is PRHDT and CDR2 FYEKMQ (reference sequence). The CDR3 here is CASSALGQGPYNEQFF. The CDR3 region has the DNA TGTGCCAGCAGCGCATTGGGACAGGGGCCCTACAATGAGCAGTTCTTC.